The next 32 T cell receptor beta chains were all read from a single sample in a study of regulatory T cells in long-lasting Graves disease. Time point indicated: newly diagnosed GD, antithyroid drugs for less than 3 months. The authors made the TCR library using RNA they extracted from PBMCs. The authors built TCR beta libraries using iRepertoire HTBI primers and Arm-PCR of CDR3 regions. MiXCR was run by TCRdb on the multiplex PCR reads, yielding one entry per CDR3 protein. The data contain fewer than 550,000 distinct CDR3 sequences, around 15% of them singletons. Another study also made use of these data, one on T cells in Graves' hyperthyroidism and ophthalmopathy.

The sample in question was peripheral blood mononuclear cells (PBMCs), obtained at new diagnosis, from a patient treated with antithyroid drugs. The receptors were sampled from a woman aged 35-65 years with Graves disease.

As regards this clonotype: Just one base apart from a much larger clone, this may be a read error. The CDR3 nucleotides read TGTGCCAGCAGACAAGACAGGGACGAGCAGTACTTC. This sequence encodes CASRQDRDEQYF. The chain carries TRBV12-3 or TRBV12-4 and TRBJ2-7; TRBD1 matches 7 bases. The V segment lost 6 bases and the J segment 5 bases; nucleotides outside the gene matches: 4. CDR3 length: 12 amino acids.

The rearrangement links TRBV13 to TRBJ2-7; D unclear. The CDR3 loop spans 13 amino acids. V dropped 5 bases and J dropped 7 bases, with 15 bases sitting between them. CDR1 and CDR2 from the germline V gene are PRHDT and FYEKMQ (reference sequence). The CDR3 DNA follows: TGTGCCAGCAGCCCGGTCGGGTTTTGGGAGCAGTACTTC. Amino acids: CASSPVGFWEQYF.

The rearrangement joins TRBV12-3 or TRBV12-4 to TRBJ1-4; D possibly corresponds to TRBD1 (5 bases). Deletions cut 7 bases from V and 3 bases from J, with 9 bases between. The CDR3 has 13 amino acids. CDR3 sequence (DNA): TGTGCCAGCAACGGGGGTGCTAATGAAAAACTGTTTTTT. This gives the protein CASNGGANEKLFF.

This clonotype was counted at least ten times. This rearrangement joins TRBV7-9 to TRBJ1-1; D remains unclear. The CDR3 loop spans 9 amino acids. CDR1 is SEHNR and CDR2 is FQNEAQ in the germline V gene (reference sequence). The V and J ends lost 4 bases and 6 bases respectively, with 0 bases between them. The CDR3 reads CASSSEAFF. The CDR3 nucleotides read TGTGCCAGCAGCTCTGAAGCTTTCTTT.

This chain links TRBV9 with TRBJ2-3; a weak D match, TRBD1 (6 bases). This CDR3 region has 17 residues. Between the trimmed V and J ends, which lost 4 bases and 4 bases, there was a span of 22 bases. Germline CDR1 and CDR2: SGDLS and YYNGEE. CDR3 sequence (DNA): TGTGCCAGCAGCCCCAAAGGGGGTAGGCCCAACCCAGATACGCAGTATTTT. Its protein is CASSPKGGRPNPDTQYF.

The table lists this clonotype with many counts. The rearrangement links TRBV20-1 to TRBJ1-1; weak D call: TRBD1 (5 bases). The CDR3 totals 10 residues. V lost 4 bases and J lost 8, with 8 bases in between. The germline V gene encodes CDR1 DFQATT and CDR2 SNEGSKA (reference sequence). The CDR3 loop is CSATNREAFF. Here the CDR3 DNA reads TGCAGTGCTACAAACAGGGAAGCTTTCTTT.

This clonotype has a handful of counts. Given the absence of the conserved phenylalanine or tryptophan at the CDR3 end, a read error is likely. The rearrangement uses TRBV10-2 and TRBJ2-1; 8 bases fit TRBD1. The CDR3 extends over 15 amino acids. The V and J ends lost 1 base and 9 bases, in that order; junction bases with no gene match: 8. In germline, CDR1 is WSHSY, CDR2 SAAADI. The DNA for the CDR3 is TGCGCCAGCAGTGAGTTCGGGACAGGCATGGGTGAGCAGTTCCTC. Amino acid sequence: CASSEFGTGMGEQFL.

This clonotype is a singleton in its sample. A much larger clone differs by one base, so this may be a read error. The V gene is TRBV11-2, the J gene TRBJ2-7; D ambiguous. Looked up from germline, CDR1 is SGHAT and CDR2 is FQNNGV. Trimming removed 3 bases at V and 0 bases at J, with 9 bases between. This CDR3 is 14 amino acids long. CDR3 loop: CASSLQESSYEQYF. For the CDR3, the DNA is TGTGCCAGCAGCTTGCAGGAGAGCTCCTACGAGCAGTACTTC.

The chain combines TRBV19 with TRBJ2-5; D not resolved. V shed 4 bases and J shed 5 bases, with 14 bases lying between them. Germline V CDR1 and CDR2: LNHDA, SQIVND (reference sequence). The CDR3 runs 14 residues. CDR3 loop: CASSKLSGGETQYF. The DNA of the CDR3 is TGTGCCAGTAGTAAACTGTCGGGTGGGGAGACCCAGTACTTC.

This clonotype was seen more than once but under ten times. The genes are TRBV4-1 and TRBJ1-3; D not resolved. Germline V gene sequence: CDR1 MGHRA, CDR2 YSYEKL. This CDR3 is built from 13 residues. V shed 5 bases and J shed 3 bases, with 8 bases lying between them. The DNA for the CDR3 is TGCGCCAGCAGCGCCACCGGTGGAAACACCATATATTTT. It encodes CASSATGGNTIYF.

The sample holds many counts of this clonotype. This chain links TRBV12-3 or TRBV12-4 with TRBJ2-1; D not resolved. Trimming removed 6 bases from V and 2 bases from J, with 11 bases in between. The length of the CDR3 is 14 residues. The CDR3 loop reads CASRPDFAYNEQFF. The DNA of the CDR3 is TGTGCCAGCAGACCCGACTTCGCCTACAATGAGCAGTTCTTC.

This clonotype was observed at least ten times. CDR3 nucleotides: TGTGCCAGCAGGCCCGGGACAGGGGTGTTGAGCAATCAGCCCCAGCATTTT. This gives the protein CASRPGTGVLSNQPQHF. The chain recombines TRBV28 with TRBJ1-5; 10 bases are shared with TRBD1. Germline assignment: CDR1 MDHEN and CDR2 SYDVKM. The CDR3 totals 17 residues. V shed 6 bases, J shed 1 base, and the junction held 9 bases outside the gene matches.

This clonotype was counted only a few times. This chain links TRBV18 with TRBJ1-2; D gene uncertain. The germline CDR1 and CDR2 sequences are KGHSH and LQKENI. V was clipped by 0 bases and J by 4 bases, with 12 bases between them. The length of the CDR3 is 15 residues. The CDR3 reads CASSPPTGFGYGYTF. CDR3 in DNA: TGTGCCAGCTCACCACCGACGGGATTCGGCTATGGCTACACCTTC.

The chain joins TRBV6-1 to TRBJ2-2; 8 bases fit TRBD2. This CDR3 comprises 17 residues. Germline CDR1 reads MNHNS; CDR2 reads SASEGT. The V and J ends lost 7 bases and 0 bases, in that order; junction bases with no gene match: 10. In DNA, the CDR3 is TGTGCCAGCACTACTCGGGGGGGGACAACGAACACCGGGGAGCTGTTTTTT. The encoded protein is CASTTRGGTTNTGELFF.

V is TRBV3-1 and J is TRBJ1-5; D remains ambiguous. With 3 bases removed from V and 3 bases from J, the gap between germline ends came to 9 bases. The CDR3 has 14 amino acids. Germline CDR1 LGHDT, CDR2 YNNKEL (reference sequence). The CDR3 DNA reads as TGTGCCAGCAGCCACGGCCACGTCAATCAGCCCCAGCATTTT. Amino acid sequence: CASSHGHVNQPQHF.

This clonotype was counted between two and nine times. DNA for the CDR3: TGCGCCAGCAGCTTGCTGGGGTCGGAGACCCAGTACTTC. Protein: CASSLLGSETQYF. The chain carries TRBV5-1 and TRBJ2-3; D call uncertain. The end of the DNA is better explained by TRBJ2-5, so the J call may be wrong. The CDR3 is 13 residues long. From germline, CDR1 is SGHRS and CDR2 YFSETQ.

This clonotype was counted many times. The V call is TRBV3-1, the J call TRBJ1-6, with D perhaps TRBD1 (5 bases). Looked up from germline, CDR1 is LGHDT and CDR2 is YNNKEL (reference sequence). With 1 base removed from V and 7 bases from J, the gap between germline ends came to 8 bases. This CDR3 contains 14 residues. The chain's CDR3 is CASSQVDRNSPLHF. The CDR3 DNA reads TGTGCCAGCAGCCAAGTTGACAGAAATTCACCCCTCCACTTT. Together with reference TRBV3-1 and TRBJ1-6, the CDR3 gives the full variable domain: DTAVSQTPKYLVTQMGNDKSIKCEQNLGHDTMYWYKQDSKKFLKIMFSYNNKELIINETVPNRFSPKSPDKAHLNLHINSLELGDSAVYFCASSQVDRNSPLHFGNGTRLTVT.

V and J are TRBV7-9 and TRBJ2-2; D is perhaps TRBD1 (5 bases). CDR1 and CDR2 (germline): SEHNR, FQNEAQ (reference sequence). The V end was cut by 4 bases, the J end by 1 base, with 7 bases between. CDR3 length: 14 amino acids. The CDR3, as DNA: TGTGCCAGCAGCTCACAGGAGAACACCGGGGAGCTGTTTTTT. This codes for CASSSQENTGELFF.

Remarks on this clonotype: A much larger clone differs by one base, so this may be a read error. V usage is TRBV15 and J usage is TRBJ2-7; D perhaps matches TRBD1 (6 bases). The V end was cut by 3 bases, the J end by 3 bases, with 9 bases between. Germline values: CDR1 LNHNV, CDR2 YYDKDF (reference sequence). The CDR3 is made up of 13 amino acids. The CDR3: CATSRGAFYEQYF. In nucleotides, the CDR3 is TGTGCCACCAGCAGGGGGGCCTTCTACGAGCAGTACTTC. The complete variable domain, with remaining parts taken from reference TRBV15 and TRBJ2-7, reads DAMVIQNPRYQVTQFGKPVTLSCSQTLNHNVMYWYQQKSSQAPKLLFHYYDKDFNNEADTPDNFQSRRPNTSFCFLDIRSPGLGDTAMYLCATSRGAFYEQYFGPGTRLTVT.

This clonotype was detected a few times. The J gene is TRBJ2-5, the V gene TRBV10-3, with 7 bases that match TRBD1. Looked up from germline, CDR1 is ENHRY and CDR2 is SYGVKD. The J segment lost 1 base and the V segment lost 6 bases, leaving 2 bases of the junction unmatched. This CDR3 has 13 residues. Here the CDR3 reads CAIRPGGQETQYF. For the CDR3, the DNA is TGTGCCATCAGGCCAGGGGGCCAAGAGACCCAGTACTTC.

This clonotype was detected many times. V usage is TRBV12-3 or TRBV12-4 and J usage is TRBJ2-7; D not resolved. V was shortened by 6 bases and J by 3 bases, with 6 bases between the two germline ends. CDR3 length equals 11 residues. The CDR3 region is CASSFNYEQYF. CDR3 DNA sequence: TGTGCCAGCAGCTTCAACTACGAGCAGTACTTC.

This clonotype was counted many times. The chain carries TRBV2 and TRBJ1-4, with unresolved D. Germline lookup yields CDR1 SNHLY and CDR2 FYNNEI. Deletions cut 1 base from V and 7 bases from J, with 16 bases between. The CDR3 covers 16 residues. As DNA, the CDR3 is TGTGCCAGCAGTGAAGACCGGACGAATCGGGGTGAAAAACTGTTTTTT. Translating gives CASSEDRTNRGEKLFF.

This clonotype was detected ten times or more. CDR3 region: CASSEGGLRDRGYEQYF. CDR3 DNA: TGTGCCAGCAGTGAAGGTGGCCTCCGGGACAGGGGCTACGAGCAGTACTTC. V is TRBV2 and J is TRBJ2-7, with 10 bases identical to TRBD1. V shed 1 base and J 3 bases; nucleotides not matched to a gene: 9. Germline V lookup: CDR1 SNHLY, CDR2 FYNNEI. This CDR3 spans 17 amino acids. The full variable domain, its missing parts supplied by reference TRBV2 and TRBJ2-7, is EPEVTQTPSHQVTQMGQEVILRCVPISNHLYFYWYRQILGQKVEFLVSFYNNEISEKSEIFDDQFSVERPDGSNFTLKIRSTKLEDSAMYFCASSEGGLRDRGYEQYFGPGTRLTVT.

Ten or more counts support this clonotype. This chain connects TRBV24-1 to TRBJ2-1; 10 bases fit TRBD2. Per germline, CDR1 KGHDR and CDR2 SFDVKD. The CDR3 totals 15 residues. Trimming removed 10 bases from V and 0 bases from J; junction bases left unmatched: 5. The chain's CDR3 is CATASGGSSYNEQFF. The CDR3, as DNA: TGTGCCACGGCTAGCGGGGGATCCTCCTACAATGAGCAGTTCTTC.

Concerning this clonotype itself: A much more abundant neighbour one base away suggests this may be a read error. The chain combines TRBV12-3 or TRBV12-4 with TRBJ2-1; perhaps TRBD2 as D (6 bases). The CDR3 covers 13 residues. The CDR3 loop is CTSSWGVRIEQFF. CDR3 sequence (DNA): TGTACCAGCAGCTGGGGGGTACGGATTGAGCAGTTCTTC.

This clonotype was seen ten or more times. The chain links TRBV7-2 to TRBJ2-1; either TRBD1 or TRBD2 may fit D (6 bases each). Looked up from germline, CDR1 is SGHTA and CDR2 is FQGNSA. The V end lost 4 bases, the J end lost 3 bases, and 16 bases lay between the germline ends. The CDR3 is 16 amino acids. CDR3 sequence (DNA): TGTGCCAGCAGCTGGGGGAGGCTAGGGGGCTACAATGAGCAGTTCTTC. This translates into CASSWGRLGGYNEQFF.

This clonotype was seen a few times. A much larger clone lies one base from this, so it may be a read error. The CDR3 DNA reads TGTGCCAGCAGCCTTTCGGGACAGAGCACCGGGGAGCTGTTTTTT. Its protein is CASSLSGQSTGELFF. The chain carries TRBV3-1 and TRBJ2-2, with 7 bases aligning to TRBD1. CDR1 is LGHDT, CDR2 YNNKEL, per germline (reference sequence). The length of the CDR3 is 15 residues. V was pared by 4 bases and J by 4 bases, with 6 bases of the junction left unmatched.

This clonotype was detected only a few times. The V and J genes are TRBV9 and TRBJ2-1; perhaps TRBD2 as D (7 bases). Germline V lookup: CDR1 SGDLS, CDR2 YYNGEE. V was shortened by 0 bases and J by 15 bases, with 13 bases between the two germline ends. This CDR3 spans 12 amino acids. The CDR3 spells CASSVVGGRLFF. Written as DNA, the CDR3 is TGTGCCAGCAGCGTAGTGGGGGGGCGACTGTTCTTC.

This clonotype was recorded a few times. The CDR3 region has the DNA TGTGCCAGCAGCGAGCGGGGGGAATCAGATACGCAGTATTTT. Protein sequence: CASSERGESDTQYF. The V gene is TRBV9, the J gene TRBJ2-3, with TRBD2 matching over 9 bases. Unmatched junction bases numbered 3, after V lost 3 bases and J lost 4 bases. The CDR3 runs to 14 residues. CDR1 is SGDLS, CDR2 YYNGEE, per germline.

This chain links TRBV3-1 with TRBJ2-3, with a weak D call TRBD2 (5 bases). Trimming shortened V by 4 bases and J by 10 bases, and 12 bases separated the two germline ends. Germline V CDR1 and CDR2: LGHDT, YNNKEL (reference sequence). CDR3 length: 12 amino acids. CDR3 in amino acids: CASSLASDAQYF. In DNA form, the CDR3 reads TGTGCCAGCAGCCTAGCGAGTGATGCGCAGTATTTT.

This clonotype has only a few counts. The rearrangement uses TRBV20-1 and TRBJ1-5, with D possibly TRBD1 on 5 matching bases. V was trimmed by 5 bases and J by 0 bases, leaving 11 bases between them. The CDR3 is 14 amino acids. CDR1 and CDR2 from the germline V gene are DFQATT and SNEGSKA (reference sequence). In DNA form, the CDR3 reads TGCAGTGCTGTCGACAGACTTAGCAATCAGCCCCAGCATTTT. Translated, it gives CSAVDRLSNQPQHF.

This chain joins TRBV14 and TRBJ2-2, with D tentatively TRBD1 (6 bases). The ends were cut back, 6 bases at V and 6 bases at J, with 14 bases in the middle. CDR1 is SGHDN, CDR2 FVKESK, per germline. The CDR3 is 14 amino acids. DNA for the CDR3: TGTGCCAGCAGAAACGACAGGATCGCCGGGGAGCTGTTTTTT. It is translated as CASRNDRIAGELFF.